One and the same sample provided the 8 T cell receptor beta chains below, sequenced in a study of monozygotic twins with inflammatory bowel disease (dated by TCRdb to between 2017 and 2020). Preparation of the library involved 5' RACE. Sequencer: Illumina HiSeq 2500. TCRdb reprocessed the reads and assigns one entry to each CDR3 protein sequence, leaving out DNA. The table for this sample records a few hundred thousand distinct CDR3 sequences. Around 2.5% of the sample is in the top ten clones. Sequencing was done on a sample of blood. The receptors here all came from a human donor with ulcerative colitis or Crohn's disease, or a healthy co-twin of an affected twin (not recorded which).

The chain couples TRBV10-2 to TRBJ1-1. The CDR3 runs 12 residues. Germline V gene lookup returns CDR1 WSHSY and CDR2 SAAADI. CDR3: CASAFGKTEAFF.

The genes are TRBV6-1 and TRBJ1-2; absent DNA, TCRdb's TRBD1 call cannot be checked. The CDR3 spans 14 residues. Looked up from germline, CDR1 is MNHNS and CDR2 is SASEGT. CDR3 sequence reads: CASSARNAKYGYTF.

V gene TRBV30 combines with J gene TRBJ2-5; TCRdb's D call of TRBD1 is untestable without DNA. The CDR3 length is 13 residues. Germline-derived CDR1 and CDR2 are GTSNPN and SVGIG (reference sequence). The CDR3 region is CAWREGGGVPQYF.

The chain's CDR3 is CASSRGLGEGAFF. The chain is built from TRBV5-1 and TRBJ1-1. CDR1 and CDR2 from the germline V gene are SGHRS and YFSETQ. The CDR3 is 13 amino acids.

The chain is built from TRBV5-1 and TRBJ1-1; the D call of TRBD1 rests on TCRdb alone, since no DNA is present to check it. The germline gives CDR1 SGHRS, CDR2 YFSETQ. The CDR3 spans 15 residues. CDR3 residues: CASGGNSVRGTEAFF. Drawing the rest from reference TRBV5-1 and TRBJ1-1, the complete variable domain is KAGVTQTPRYLIKTRGQQVTLSCSPISGHRSVSWYQQTPGQGLQFLFEYFSETQRNKGNFPGRFSGRQFSNSRSEMNVSTLELGDSALYLCASGGNSVRGTEAFFGQGTRLTVV.

CDR3 region: CSARRRAGNTEAFF. The chain employs TRBV20-1 and TRBJ1-1; the D gene TCRdb calls, TRBD1, cannot be checked with no DNA. The germline V gene encodes CDR1 DFQATT and CDR2 SNEGSKA (reference sequence). CDR3 length: 14 amino acids.

This sequence joins TRBV6-1 and TRBJ2-1; lacking DNA, the TRBD2 call made by TCRdb goes unchecked. In germline, CDR1 is MNHNS, CDR2 SASEGT. The CDR3 is 14 residues long. The CDR3 here is CASRRSAGLNEQFF.

The rearrangement joins TRBV10-3 to TRBJ1-2. Germline CDR1 is ENHRY and CDR2 is SYGVKD. The CDR3 contains 12 residues. The CDR3 reads CAISPDYYGYTF.